A selection of T cell receptor beta chains follows, all from one sample in a study of T cell changes during pregnancy in multiple sclerosis. Data came from immunoSEQ multiplex PCR; TCRdb stores just in-frame clones and leaves some out. The sample records 55,000 to 75,000 clones, roughly 89% being singletons. This material consisted of peripheral blood, taken in the third trimester of pregnancy. These receptors originate from a female donor in good health, enrolled as a control in a pregnancy study. Each CDR3 is given with its conserved first and last residue. A D gene is named only where the DNA matches it firmly. Size is stated for part of the rows, as once, few or many counts, or as a class when the clone is expanded.

length	V	size	J	D	CDR3	DNA
15	TRBV29-1	few	TRBJ1-1	TRBD1	CSAAGQGEANTEAFF	TGCAGCGCTGCCGGACAGGGGGAGGCGAACACTGAAGCTTTCTTT
11	TRBV14	-	TRBJ1-3	-	CASSRGDTIYF	TGTGCCAGCAGCCGGGGGGACACCATATATTTT
14	TRBV4-1	-	TRBJ2-7	-	CASSLIQGVYEQYF	TGCGCCAGCAGCCTGATACAGGGAGTTTACGAGCAGTACTTC
13	TRBV13	-	TRBJ1-1	-	CASSVGATTEAFF	TGTGCCAGCAGCGTAGGGGCCACCACTGAAGCTTTCTTT
14	TRBV5-1	-	TRBJ2-4	TRBD2	CASSLKAGENIQYF	TGCGCCAGCAGCTTAAAAGCGGGAGAGAACATTCAGTACTTC
17	TRBV18	-	TRBJ2-3	TRBD1	CASSPQSQGAGTDTQYF	TGTGCCAGCTCACCTCAAAGCCAGGGGGCTGGCACAGATACGCAGTATTTT
15	TRBV11-2	-	TRBJ2-1	TRBD2	CASSLMGLAGDEQFF	TGTGCCAGCAGCCTAATGGGACTAGCAGGCGATGAGCAGTTCTTC
13	TRBV6-1	-	TRBJ2-3	-	CASIRPGTDTQYF	TGTGCCAGCATACGTCCGGGAACAGATACGCAGTATTTT
19	TRBV9	once	TRBJ2-2	TRBD2	CASSVLGTSGAWGTGELFF	TGTGCCAGCAGCGTACTCGGGACTAGCGGGGCCTGGGGCACCGGGGAGCTGTTTTTT
14	TRBV5-1	-	TRBJ2-1	-	CASSSGTFYNEQFF	TGCGCCAGTTCATCCGGGACTTTCTACAATGAGCAGTTCTTC
16	TRBV6-6	-	TRBJ1-1	TRBD1	CASSLPQGRSANEAFF	TGTGCCAGCAGTCTCCCACAGGGGCGATCCGCCAATGAAGCTTTCTTT